One sample yielded the 19 T cell receptor beta chains listed below, sequenced in a study of blood T cell repertoires in COVID-19. Assay: immunoSEQ multiplex PCR; the TCRdb copy retains only in-frame clones and omits some. The sample records just under 350,000 clones, 88% being singletons. The sequencing input was peripheral blood. These receptors were taken from a woman aged 70-85 years with COVID-19, enrolled during active disease.

The rearrangement uses TRBV10-3 and TRBJ1-2; 7 bases agree with TRBD1. Trimming removed 4 bases from V and 4 bases from J; junction bases left unmatched: 3. Germline lookup yields CDR1 ENHRY and CDR2 SYGVKD. This CDR3 is built from 13 residues. The CDR3 sequence: CAISGDSGYGYTF. The CDR3, as DNA: TGTGCCATCAGTGGGGACAGCGGCTATGGCTACACCTTC.

The chain uses TRBV28 and TRBJ1-5; D is unclear. Per the germline V gene, CDR1 is MDHEN and CDR2 is SYDVKM. The CDR3 consists of 12 residues. V was shortened by 5 bases and J by 7 bases, with 9 bases between the two germline ends. The chain's CDR3 is CASSLSWQPQHF. The CDR3 DNA is TGTGCCAGCAGTCTAAGTTGGCAGCCCCAGCATTTT.

This clone has more than one count but fewer than ten. V and J are TRBV30 and TRBJ1-4; D is possibly TRBD1 (6 bases). Germline V lookup: CDR1 GTSNPN, CDR2 SVGIG (reference sequence). The CDR3 loop spans 14 amino acids. V was pared by 2 bases and J by 5 bases, with 12 bases between. CDR3 sequence: CAWSLDSINEKLFF. In DNA form, the CDR3 reads TGTGCCTGGAGTTTGGACAGCATCAATGAAAAACTGTTTTTT.

The V and J genes are TRBV24-1 and TRBJ2-2; the D gene is possibly TRBD1 (5 bases). Germline V lookup: CDR1 KGHDR, CDR2 SFDVKD. This CDR3 has 15 residues. The V gene lost 11 bases and the J gene lost 5 bases, with 20 bases spanning the gap. CDR3 coding DNA: TGTGCCATAATTAGACAGTACAGACGAACCGGGGAGCTGTTTTTT. As protein: CAIIRQYRRTGELFF.

The chain combines TRBV27 with TRBJ1-1; D not resolved. In germline, CDR1 is MNHEY, CDR2 SMNVEV (reference sequence). V lost 5 bases and J lost 11, with 18 bases in between. The CDR3 is made up of 13 amino acids. CDR3 protein: CASSPRTQIGAFF. CDR3 in DNA: TGTGCCAGCAGTCCTCGAACCCAGATCGGGGCTTTCTTT.

The chain links TRBV5-6 to TRBJ1-5, with D hard to call. Germline CDR1 and CDR2: SGHDT and YYEEEE. The CDR3 covers 16 residues. The ends were cut back, 0 bases at V and 4 bases at J, with 14 bases in the middle. This chain's CDR3 is CASSLAEGRINQPQHF. The CDR3 DNA follows: TGTGCCAGCAGCTTGGCGGAGGGAAGAATTAATCAGCCCCAGCATTTT.

The V and J genes are TRBV5-8 and TRBJ1-6, with 9 bases aligning to TRBD1. CDR3 length equals 14 residues. Germline assignment: CDR1 SGHTS and CDR2 YDEGEE. Trimming took 0 bases from V and 8 from J; bases not matched to a gene: 0. CDR3 sequence (DNA): TGTGCCAGCAGCTTGGGGACAGGGGATTCACCCCTCCACTTT. Its protein is CASSLGTGDSPLHF.

The rearrangement uses TRBV6-2 or TRBV6-3 and TRBJ1-2, with no clear D. Germline CDR1 MNHEY, CDR2 SVGEGT. The V end lost 2 bases, the J end lost 6 bases, and 4 bases lay between the germline ends. CDR3 length: 11 amino acids. Here the CDR3 DNA reads TGTGCCAGCAGTTACGAGGATGGCTACACCTTC. Translating gives CASSYEDGYTF.

The rearrangement joins TRBV2 to TRBJ2-2, with D maybe TRBD2 (6 bases). The germline V and J ends were trimmed by 0 bases and 2 bases, with 10 bases remaining between them. The germline CDR1 and CDR2 sequences are SNHLY and FYNNEI. CDR3 length: 16 residues. This CDR3 reads CASSEAGGSNTGELFF. The CDR3 nucleotides are TGTGCCAGCAGTGAAGCGGGGGGTTCTAACACCGGGGAGCTGTTTTTT.

The J gene is TRBJ1-5, the V gene TRBV27; maybe TRBD1 (5 bases). Trimming shortened V by 3 bases and J by 7 bases, and 13 bases separated the two germline ends. Germline V gene sequence: CDR1 MNHEY, CDR2 SMNVEV (reference sequence). The CDR3 runs to 14 residues. The CDR3 coding sequence is TGTGCCAGCAGTTTCGCCGGGGGGAACCAGCCCCAGCATTTT. Its translation is CASSFAGGNQPQHF.

The CDR3 DNA reads TGCAGCGTTGGGACAGGGGGCTCCTACGATACGCAGTATTTT. Its translation is CSVGTGGSYDTQYF. This sequence joins TRBV29-1 and TRBJ2-3; 11 bases map to TRBD1. The CDR3 is 14 amino acids. Looked up from germline, CDR1 is SQVTM and CDR2 is ANQGSEA. Unmatched junction bases numbered 6, after V lost 4 bases and J lost 6 bases.

The gene calls are TRBV29-1 and TRBJ1-2; 9 bases line up with TRBD1. The CDR3 contains 13 residues. J gave up 8 bases and V 5 bases, and 9 bases lay outside the gene matches. Germline CDR1 reads SQVTM; CDR2 reads ANQGSEA. For the CDR3, the DNA is TGCAGCGTTTATACAGGGGGCGCGTGGGGCTACACCTTC. Encoded protein: CSVYTGGAWGYTF.

The chain joins TRBV30 to TRBJ1-6; 9 bases match TRBD1. J gave up 10 bases and V 0 bases, and 7 bases lay outside the gene matches. The CDR3 sequence is 15 residues long. Germline V lookup: CDR1 GTSNPN, CDR2 SVGIG (reference sequence). The CDR3 region is CAWSVWDREKSPLHF. The CDR3, as DNA: TGTGCCTGGAGTGTGTGGGACAGGGAAAAGTCACCCCTCCACTTT.

V usage is TRBV5-6 and J usage is TRBJ1-5, with D maybe TRBD1 (5 bases). Trimming stripped 1 base from V and 6 bases from J, with 23 bases between. Germline loops: CDR1 SGHDT, CDR2 YYEEEE. The CDR3 runs to 18 residues. DNA of the CDR3: TGTGCCAGCAGCTTGTCGACAGCGCTCTTACAGGAGATTCAGCCCCAGCATTTT. It is translated as CASSLSTALLQEIQPQHF.

The rearrangement uses TRBV7-9 and TRBJ2-1, with TRBD1 as a possible D gene (6 bases). The ends were cut back, 7 bases at V and 12 bases at J, with 13 bases in the middle. This CDR3 has 11 amino acids. CDR1 SEHNR and CDR2 FQNEAQ come from the germline V gene (reference sequence). CDR3: CASNDLTGQFF. CDR3 nucleotides: TGTGCCAGCAACGATCTGACAGGGCAGTTCTTC.

This chain links TRBV7-8 with TRBJ1-1; D is perhaps TRBD1 (5 bases). The CDR3 spans 16 residues. CDR1 is SGHVS, CDR2 FQNEAQ, per germline. Trimming cost V 7 bases and J 1 base, with 19 bases left between them. In DNA, the CDR3 is TGTGCCAGCACCCCCCTTGGCGGACAATCGAACACTGAAGCTTTCTTT. Its translation: CASTPLGGQSNTEAFF.

V usage is TRBV5-1 and J usage is TRBJ1-4; 10 bases map to TRBD1. The CDR3 spans 17 residues. V lost 3 bases, J lost 11 bases, and 16 bases stayed unmatched. Germline lookup yields CDR1 SGHRS and CDR2 YFSETQ. CDR3 region: CASSYRTGGSEMRKLFF. The DNA of the CDR3 is TGCGCCAGCAGCTACCGGACAGGGGGGAGTGAGATGAGGAAACTGTTTTTT.

This clone has more than one count but fewer than ten. J is TRBJ1-2 and V is TRBV30; 7 bases are a match to TRBD1. The germline gives CDR1 GTSNPN, CDR2 SVGIG (reference sequence). The CDR3 has 13 amino acids. Trimming took 5 bases from V and 5 from J; bases not matched to a gene: 8. The CDR3 bases are TGTGCCTGGGGCAGGGGGGTAATATATGGCTACACCTTC. It specifies CAWGRGVIYGYTF. Based on the CDR3 plus reference TRBV30 and TRBJ1-2, the full variable domain is SQTIHQWPATLVQPVGSPLSLECTVEGTSNPNLYWYRQAAGRGLQLLFYSVGIGQISSEVPQNLSASRPQDRQFILSSKKLLLSDSGFYLCAWGRGVIYGYTFGSGTRLTVV.

The chain employs TRBV15 and TRBJ1-2; D is unclear. Between the trimmed V and J ends, which lost 0 bases and 4 bases, there was a span of 12 bases. The CDR3 loop spans 15 amino acids. Germline CDR1 and CDR2: LNHNV and YYDKDF (reference sequence). CDR3 sequence: CATSREIAVFYGYTF. The CDR3 bases are TGTGCCACCAGCAGAGAAATAGCCGTTTTCTATGGCTACACCTTC.